The present entry profiles one T cell receptor (beta chain) with its context. Its antigen is still unknown. No much larger clone exists at a distance of one base, and base qualities are not known. This sample is drawn from a study of vaccination effects on CD4 cells after COVID-19 (dated by TCRdb to between 2022 and 2023). About the study as a whole: Two doses of either the BNT162b2 or the mRNA-1273 mRNA SARS-CoV-2 vaccine were administered to participants. A total of around eleven COVID-19 convalescent patients and several SARS-CoV-2-naive healthy vaccine recipients were included in the full study. In both COVID-19 convalescent patients and infection-naive vaccine recipients, the study compared SARS-CoV-2 spike-specific CD4+ TCR repertoires from before mRNA vaccination with those from after it. The Oncomine TCR Beta short-read assay on an Illumina iSeq 100 was used to sequence cultures from other donors in the study. In a couple of convalescent patients, pre-vaccine samples were collected 16 days and one week ahead of the first dose, 142 and 148 days after COVID-19 diagnosis.

There are 16 amino acids in the CDR3, from cysteine to phenylalanine inclusive. CDR3 DNA only is kept here, 48 bases in frame from base 1. Via the germline V gene (reference sequence), CDR1 is GTSNPN and CDR2 SVGIG. At the junction V is shortened by 1 base and J by 2 bases, with 14 bases in between. In the ViraFEST assay, PBMC were stimulated with viral peptide pools, and antigen-specific CD4+ T cell clonotypes were then identified by expansion using TCR sequencing. After less than eleven days of culture, CD4+ T cells were isolated with the EasySep CD4+ T cell isolation kit. Convalescent patients had PCR-confirmed SARS-CoV-2 infection between March and December 2020, before Alpha, Beta and Delta variants emerged in the United States. Fewer than 2.5 million PBMC per well were cultured in IMDM with about 4.6% human AB serum, roughly 10 IU/ml IL-2 and gentamicin, plus 10 ug/ml peptides. On days 3 and 7, half of the culture medium was replaced with fresh IL-2-containing medium. Unless otherwise noted, each peptide stimulation condition was cultured in triplicate wells. Using Ficoll-Paque Plus gradient centrifugation, PBMC were separated from whole blood and then either used fresh or cryopreserved at -140C. Genomic DNA was extracted from cultured CD4+ T cells with the QIAamp micro DNA kit.

Points the paper makes about the study in general: Only a small number of convalescent patients were included, and no early post-infection timepoints were available, which limited the study. Marked clonal contraction was observed in both infection-induced and vaccine-induced clones at late post-vaccination timepoints, consistent with waning T cell responses. For convalescent patients, new clones induced by the vaccine made up most of the post-vaccine spike-reactive repertoire, and these new clones were largely distinct from the clones induced by infection.

The method behind the library was the immunoSEQ multiplex PCR assay. DNA from the cultured, isolated CD4+ T cells was subjected to TCR beta CDR3 sequencing. Under the source paper's analysis protocol: Non-productive TCR sequences were discarded, and reads were trimmed to the CDR3 region, with only CDR3s of 7 or more amino acids retained. Antigen-specific clonotypes were identified using the MANAFEST web app by comparison of expansion in peptide wells against reference cultures. Positive clones required FDR<0.05 expansion versus reference and all other wells, odds ratio above 5, and frequency above 0.1% in two replicate wells. Clonotypes significantly expanded in SARS-CoV-2 spike wells and in at least one common cold coronavirus spike condition were defined as cross-reactive. CDR3 similarity was assessed by Levenshtein distance using the stringdist R package, and unrooted trees were constructed with ape in R 3.6.1. This immuneACCESS table, as held by TCRdb, lists in-frame sequences with V and J called but not all clones. Of the missing ones, under half trace to an unresolved V gene in checked studies; the others have no known cause. The DNA was the basis for D and trimming; V, J and clone size are from that table. This sample gives 20,000 to 25,000 clones in total; nearly 75% of them show up just once. The ten largest make up about 38% of the sample.

This chain joins TRBV30 to TRBJ1-4; the D gene is perhaps TRBD1, on 6 matching bases. This receptor was identified in a human donor who had a prior SARS-CoV-2 infection. The sample here was CD4+ T cells from PBMCs cultured with a peptide pool, taken before COVID-19 vaccination. CDR3 protein: CAWSASGGDTNEKLFF. The DNA is as follows: TGTGCCTGGAGTGCCTCGGGGGGCGATACTAATGAAAAACTGTTTTTT.